This record looks at one T cell receptor (beta chain) sequence and its context. The CDR3 runs to 15 residues. With 3 bases removed from V and 1 base from J, the gap between germline ends came to 12 bases. Germline lookup yields CDR1 LNHNV and CDR2 YYDKDF (reference sequence). Here immunoSEQ multiplex PCR was the method, and the copy in TCRdb shows in-frame clones only, minus some. The data show 90,000 or so clones, roughly 85% seen once. The data stem from a study of blood T cell repertoires in COVID-19. The specimen sequenced was peripheral blood. The receptor's source is a man in his fifties or sixties with acute or convalescent COVID-19. The chain employs TRBV15 and TRBJ1-1; D is perhaps TRBD1 (5 bases). The CDR3 nucleotides read TGTGCCACCAGCAGGAACAGGCGTTCGAACACTGAAGCTTTCTTT. This translates into CATSRNRRSNTEAFF.